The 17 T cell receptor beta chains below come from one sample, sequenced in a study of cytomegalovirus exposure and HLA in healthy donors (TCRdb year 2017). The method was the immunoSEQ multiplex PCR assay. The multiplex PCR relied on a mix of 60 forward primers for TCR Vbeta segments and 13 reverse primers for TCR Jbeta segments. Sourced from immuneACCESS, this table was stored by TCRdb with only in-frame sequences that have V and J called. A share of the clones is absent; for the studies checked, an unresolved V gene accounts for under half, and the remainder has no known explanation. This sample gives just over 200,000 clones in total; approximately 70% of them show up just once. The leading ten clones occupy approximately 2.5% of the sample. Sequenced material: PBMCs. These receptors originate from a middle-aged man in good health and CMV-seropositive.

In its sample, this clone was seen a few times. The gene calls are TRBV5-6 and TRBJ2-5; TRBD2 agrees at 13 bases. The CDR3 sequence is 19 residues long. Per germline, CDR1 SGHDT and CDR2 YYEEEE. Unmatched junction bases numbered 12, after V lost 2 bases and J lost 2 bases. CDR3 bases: TGTGCCAGCAGCTTACCCTGGGGGACTAGCGGGGCACCACAAGAGACCCAGTACTTC. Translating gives CASSLPWGTSGAPQETQYF.

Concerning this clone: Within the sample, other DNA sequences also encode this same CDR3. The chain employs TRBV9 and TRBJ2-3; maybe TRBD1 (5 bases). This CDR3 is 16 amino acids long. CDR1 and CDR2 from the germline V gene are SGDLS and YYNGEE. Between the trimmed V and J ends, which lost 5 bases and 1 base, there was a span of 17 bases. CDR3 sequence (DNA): TGTGCCAGCAGTCCTTACTGGGGCCGAGGCACAGATACGCAGTATTTT. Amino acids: CASSPYWGRGTDTQYF.

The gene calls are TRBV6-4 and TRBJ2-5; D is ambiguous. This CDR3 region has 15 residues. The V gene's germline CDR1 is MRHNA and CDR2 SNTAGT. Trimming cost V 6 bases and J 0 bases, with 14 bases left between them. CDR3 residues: CASRTPRPYQETQYF. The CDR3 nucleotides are TGTGCCAGCAGGACTCCTCGCCCGTACCAAGAGACCCAGTACTTC.

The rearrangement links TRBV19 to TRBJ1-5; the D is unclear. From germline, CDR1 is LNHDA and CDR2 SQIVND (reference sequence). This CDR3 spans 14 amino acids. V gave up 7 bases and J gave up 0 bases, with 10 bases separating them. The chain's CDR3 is CASTGRYSNQPQHF. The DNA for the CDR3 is TGTGCCAGTACAGGCCGGTATAGCAATCAGCCCCAGCATTTT.

The DNA for the CDR3 is TGCAGCGTTGTGGGAGTTATCCACACTGAAGCTTTCTTT. Protein sequence: CSVVGVIHTEAFF. This rearrangement joins TRBV29-1 to TRBJ1-1; no clear D gene. The V gene's germline CDR1 is SQVTM and CDR2 ANQGSEA. The V end was cut by 4 bases, the J end by 3 bases, with 12 bases between. CDR3 length: 13 amino acids.

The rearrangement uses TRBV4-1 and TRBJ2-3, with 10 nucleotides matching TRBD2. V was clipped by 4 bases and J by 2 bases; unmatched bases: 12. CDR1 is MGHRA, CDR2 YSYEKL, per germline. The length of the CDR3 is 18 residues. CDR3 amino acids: CASSRQGSSGGTTDTQYF. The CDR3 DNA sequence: TGCGCCAGCAGCCGGCAGGGGAGTAGCGGGGGGACCACAGATACGCAGTATTTT.

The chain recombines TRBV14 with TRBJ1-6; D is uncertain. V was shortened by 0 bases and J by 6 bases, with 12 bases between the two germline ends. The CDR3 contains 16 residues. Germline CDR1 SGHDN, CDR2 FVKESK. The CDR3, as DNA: TGTGCCAGCAGCCAAGATCTTGGGCAGATTAATTCACCCCTCCACTTT. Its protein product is CASSQDLGQINSPLHF. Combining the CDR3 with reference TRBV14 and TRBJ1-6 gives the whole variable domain EAGVTQFPSHSVIEKGQTVTLRCDPISGHDNLYWYRRVMGKEIKFLLHFVKESKQDESGMPNNRFLAERTGGTYSTLKVQPAELEDSGVYFCASSQDLGQINSPLHFGNGTRLTVT.

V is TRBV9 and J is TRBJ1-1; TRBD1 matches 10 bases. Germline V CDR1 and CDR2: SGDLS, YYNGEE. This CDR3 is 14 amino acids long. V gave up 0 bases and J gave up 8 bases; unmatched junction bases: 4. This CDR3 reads CASSVGGGQGEAFF. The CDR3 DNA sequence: TGTGCCAGCAGCGTAGGGGGGGGACAGGGGGAAGCTTTCTTT.

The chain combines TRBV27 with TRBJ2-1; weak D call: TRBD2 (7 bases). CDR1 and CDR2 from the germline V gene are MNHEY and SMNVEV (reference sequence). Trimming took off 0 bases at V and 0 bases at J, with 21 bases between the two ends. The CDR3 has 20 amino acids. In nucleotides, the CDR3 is TGTGCCAGCAGTTTATCGAGTATCCGGGGGGCGTCGGGCTCCTACAATGAGCAGTTCTTC. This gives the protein CASSLSSIRGASGSYNEQFF.

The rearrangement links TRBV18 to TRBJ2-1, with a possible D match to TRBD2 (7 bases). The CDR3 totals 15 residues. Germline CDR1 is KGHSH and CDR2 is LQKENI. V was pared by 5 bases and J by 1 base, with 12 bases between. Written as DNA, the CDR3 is TGTGCCAGCTCAAGAGGGGGGGGTTCCTACAATGAGCAGTTCTTC. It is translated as CASSRGGGSYNEQFF.

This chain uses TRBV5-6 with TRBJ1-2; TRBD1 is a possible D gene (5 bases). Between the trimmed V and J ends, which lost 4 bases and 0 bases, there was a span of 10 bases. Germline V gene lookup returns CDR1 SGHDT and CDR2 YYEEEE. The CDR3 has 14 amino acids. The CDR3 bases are TGTGCCAGCAGCCCACCACAGGCTAACTATGGCTACACCTTC. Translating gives CASSPPQANYGYTF.

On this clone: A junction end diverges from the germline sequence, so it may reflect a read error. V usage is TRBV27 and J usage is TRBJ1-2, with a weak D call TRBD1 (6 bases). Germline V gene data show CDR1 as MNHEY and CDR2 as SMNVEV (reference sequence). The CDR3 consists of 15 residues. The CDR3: CASSLFRGSNNGYTF. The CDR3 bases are TGTGCCAGCAGTTTATTTAGGGGGTCTAACAATGGCTACACCTTC.

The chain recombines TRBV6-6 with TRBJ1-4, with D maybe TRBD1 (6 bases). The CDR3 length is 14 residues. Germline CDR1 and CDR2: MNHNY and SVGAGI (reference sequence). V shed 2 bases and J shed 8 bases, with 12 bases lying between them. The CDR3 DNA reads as TGTGCCAGCAGTTACGCGGGGGCTAGGGAAAAACTGTTTTTT. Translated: CASSYAGAREKLFF.

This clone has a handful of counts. This CDR3 is CASSDLAGTFYEQYF. The CDR3 DNA follows: TGCGCCAGCAGCGATCTAGCGGGGACCTTCTACGAGCAGTACTTC. The chain has TRBV5-1 and TRBJ2-7; 9 nucleotides align to TRBD2. Germline trimming cut 4 bases from V and 3 bases from J; bases unmatched to any gene: 8. CDR1 and CDR2 (germline): SGHRS, YFSETQ. The CDR3 is 15 residues long.

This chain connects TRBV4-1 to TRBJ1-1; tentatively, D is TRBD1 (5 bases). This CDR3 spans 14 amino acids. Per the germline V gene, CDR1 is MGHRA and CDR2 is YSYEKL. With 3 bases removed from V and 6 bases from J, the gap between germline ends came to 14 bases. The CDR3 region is CASSQGPLDPEAFF. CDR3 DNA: TGCGCCAGCAGCCAGGGGCCGCTGGATCCTGAAGCTTTCTTT.

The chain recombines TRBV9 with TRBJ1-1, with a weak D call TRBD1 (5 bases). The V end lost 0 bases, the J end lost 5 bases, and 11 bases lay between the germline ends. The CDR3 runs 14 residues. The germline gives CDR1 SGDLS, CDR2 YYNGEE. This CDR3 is CASSVVTGGTEAFF. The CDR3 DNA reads TGTGCCAGCAGCGTAGTTACCGGGGGGACTGAAGCTTTCTTT.

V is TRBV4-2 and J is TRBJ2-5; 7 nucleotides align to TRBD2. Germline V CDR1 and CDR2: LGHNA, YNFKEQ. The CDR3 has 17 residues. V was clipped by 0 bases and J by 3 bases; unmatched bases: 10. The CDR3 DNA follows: TGTGCCAGCAGCCAAGATCGACGGGGAGCGGGGAAAGAGACCCAGTACTTC. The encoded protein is CASSQDRRGAGKETQYF.